Sequencing of this T cell receptor beta chain was carried out in a study of blood T cell repertoires in COVID-19. As for the study in general: Sources were T cells, B-cell-depleted T cells, or PBMCs; the material itself was cDNA or gDNA.

V gave up 4 bases and J gave up 4 bases; unmatched junction bases: 12. The germline V gene has CDR1 SGDLS and CDR2 YYNGEE. The CDR3 spans 17 residues. In the source study's methods: Reference gene primer amplification gave nucleated cell count estimates. Profiling relied on immunoSEQ multiplex PCR, and the TCRdb table lists in-frame clones only, not all of them. For V, J and clone size, that table is used; D and trimming come from the DNA. This table has about 360,000 clones, approximately 86% appearing once. Sequences were obtained from peripheral blood. The TCR originated in a human donor in a cohort sampled during active COVID-19. The genes are TRBV9 and TRBJ1-3; TRBD1 matches 9 bases. Here the CDR3 reads CASSPGVGQGTGNTIYF. CDR3 nucleotides: TGTGCCAGCAGCCCTGGGGTGGGACAGGGAACAGGAAACACCATATATTTT. Combining the CDR3 with reference TRBV9 and TRBJ1-3 gives the whole variable domain DSGVTQTPKHLITATGQRVTLRCSPRSGDLSVYWYQQSLDQGLQFLIQYYNGEERAKGNILERFSAQQFPDLHSELNLSSLELGDSALYFCASSPGVGQGTGNTIYFGEGSWLTVV.